This T cell receptor (beta chain) was retrieved from a study of Ad26.COV2.S vaccination and SARS-CoV-2 variants. Described treatment: some 19 received Ad26.COV2.S at low or high dose, single or two shots; about five received placebo; per-sample allocation not given. It was on day 63 after the first vaccine or placebo injection that samples were taken. Remarks on this clone: Its target is unknown.

The J segment lost 3 bases and the V segment lost 6 bases, leaving 5 bases of the junction unmatched. This CDR3 has 14 amino acids. The germline gives CDR1 SNHLY, CDR2 FYNNEI. Study outcomes and limitations: Spike-specific CD8+ and CD4+ T cell responses reportedly showed substantial breadth after vaccination.

Libraries were prepared by immunoSEQ multiplex PCR; TCRdb keeps only in-frame clonotypes and omits some of them. Here the sample spans a few hundred thousand clones, 75% to 95% being singletons. The chain has TRBV2 and TRBJ1-1; 9 bases match TRBD1. Sequenced here: peripheral blood, sampled in a trial of Ad26.COV2.S vaccine versus placebo. The clonotype originates from a person aged 18-60 years who received the Ad26.COV2.S COVID-19 vaccine or a placebo. CDR3 nucleotides: TGTGCCAGCAGCACTGACAGGGGGTACACTGAAGCTTTCTTT. This codes for CASSTDRGYTEAFF.